This T cell receptor (beta chain) was found in a study of Ad26.COV2.S vaccination and SARS-CoV-2 variants. Study-level information: Trial arm assignment for the donor was COV1001 Ad26.COV2.S. Study results and caveats: There was a possibility that the TCR breadth and depth analyses underestimated total T cell responses.

The treatment here: 19 received Ad26.COV2.S at low or high dose, single or two shots; a few received placebo; per-sample allocation not given. Sampling happened 63 days after the first vaccine or placebo injection. The administered vaccine (an Ad26 vector) expressed Wuhan-strain SARS-CoV-2 spike. The CDR3 has 13 residues. Trimming cost V 2 bases and J 6 bases; bases outside gene matches: 3. Germline V lookup: CDR1 SQVTM, CDR2 ANQGSEA. About this clone: The antigen is unknown.

TCRdb keeps only in-frame clones here, not all; method: immunoSEQ multiplex PCR. The sample carries more than 400,000 clones, less than 95% recorded once. The source of this sequence is a person aged 18-65 years who received the Ad26.COV2.S COVID-19 vaccine or a placebo. The chain uses TRBV29-1 and TRBJ2-1; 8 nucleotides line up with TRBD2. Sequencing used peripheral blood, obtained in a trial of Ad26.COV2.S vaccine versus placebo. This CDR3 is CSVEKRESNEQFF. CDR3 DNA sequence: TGCAGCGTTGAAAAGCGGGAGAGCAATGAGCAGTTCTTC.